The rows below give T cell receptor beta chains drawn from one sample of a study of blood T cell repertoires in COVID-19. Generated by immunoSEQ multiplex PCR, the TCRdb table keeps only in-frame clones and is missing some. The repertoire holds roughly 90,000 clones, with 75% to 85% as singletons. Sequencing was performed on peripheral blood. These receptors all stem from a woman aged 70-85 years with acute or convalescent COVID-19. Both conserved end residues are part of each CDR3. The D gene is left open where the match is weak. The listing skips clone size in some rows; elsewhere it reads once, few, many or a size class.

v_gene	abundance	len	d_gene	j_gene	CDR3nt	CDR3aa
TRBV6-2/TRBV6-3	NA	15	NA	TRBJ2-2	TGTGCCAGCAGCCGCGACGGGGTCAACACCGGGGAGCTGTTTTTT	CASSRDGVNTGELFF
TRBV5-1	NA	18	TRBD2	TRBJ2-3	TGCGCCAGCAGCTCCCGAGGACAGCGGGGGCAGCAAGCAGATACGCAGTATTTT	CASSSRGQRGQQADTQYF
TRBV9	NA	14	TRBD2	TRBJ2-7	TGTGCCAGCAGCGTGGGAGGACTAGCGGACGAGCAGTACTTC	CASSVGGLADEQYF
TRBV5-1	NA	16	TRBD2	TRBJ2-7	TGCGCCAGCAGCCCCGGCAGGCTAGCGGGAACATACGAGCAGTACTTC	CASSPGRLAGTYEQYF
TRBV30	NA	14	TRBD1	TRBJ1-2	TGTGCCTGGAGTCCCGACAGGGTTAACTATGGCTACACCTTC	CAWSPDRVNYGYTF
TRBV27	NA	13	NA	TRBJ1-5	TGTGCCAGCAGTCCCACACTATACCAGCCCCAGCATTTT	CASSPTLYQPQHF
TRBV5-1	NA	15	TRBD2	TRBJ2-1	TGCGCCAACCTAGAGACTAGCGGGAACTACAATGAGCAGTTCTTC	CANLETSGNYNEQFF
TRBV4-1	NA	17	TRBD2	TRBJ2-2	TGCGCCAGCAGCCAAGAACTAGCGGGAGGGCCCACCGGGGAGCTGTTTTTT	CASSQELAGGPTGELFF
TRBV7-2	NA	13	TRBD2	TRBJ2-7	TGTGCCAGCAGCCCGCGGGAGATCCACGAGCAGTACTTC	CASSPREIHEQYF
TRBV5-1	NA	15	TRBD1	TRBJ1-1	TGCGCCAGCAGCCTTGGACAGGGCTTGAACACTGAAGCTTTCTTT	CASSLGQGLNTEAFF
TRBV6-5	NA	12	NA	TRBJ1-1	TGTGCCGCCGGCCGGGTGAACACTGAAGCTTTCTTT	CAAGRVNTEAFF
TRBV7-9	NA	11	NA	TRBJ2-7	TGTGCCAGCAGCCTAACGTACGAGCAGTACTTC	CASSLTYEQYF
TRBV19	NA	14	NA	TRBJ1-1	TGTGCCAGTAGTATTTGGGGGCTGGATACTGAAGCTTTCTTT	CASSIWGLDTEAFF
TRBV6-5	many	14	NA	TRBJ2-7	TGTGCCAGCAGCCCCGGACAGTATACGGACGAGCAGTACTTC	CASSPGQYTDEQYF
TRBV6-5	few	12	NA	TRBJ2-7	TGTGCCAGCCGGAGATTCGGGTACGAGCAGTACTTC	CASRRFGYEQYF
TRBV6-5	NA	14	NA	TRBJ1-1	TGTGCCAGCAGCCCAAATACAGAGAACACTGAAGCTTTCTTT	CASSPNTENTEAFF
TRBV7-2	NA	16	TRBD2	TRBJ2-1	TGTGCCAGCAGCCTAACTAGCGCTAGCTCCTACAATGAGCAGTTCTTC	CASSLTSASSYNEQFF
TRBV6-6	NA	14	NA	TRBJ2-3	TGTGCCAGCAGTTACAGGCAGGGCTTAGATACGCAGTATTTT	CASSYRQGLDTQYF
TRBV19	NA	14	TRBD1	TRBJ1-2	TGTGCCACCTTCGGGGACAGGGGTAACTATGGCTACACCTTC	CATFGDRGNYGYTF
TRBV5-4	NA	16	NA	TRBJ1-2	TGTGCCAGCAGCTCTAAGACACGTCCCTCTAACTATGGCTACACCTTC	CASSSKTRPSNYGYTF
TRBV6-6	NA	15	TRBD1	TRBJ1-4	TGTGCCAGCAGTTTTCCGGGACAGGGGGCTGAAAAACTGTTTTTT	CASSFPGQGAEKLFF
TRBV9	many	14	NA	TRBJ1-3	TGTGCCAGCAGCCCCGGCGGGCCTGGAAACACCATATATTTT	CASSPGGPGNTIYF
TRBV6-5	NA	14	NA	TRBJ1-4	TGTGCCAGCTCCAAACAGATTTCTAATGAAAAACTGTTTTTT	CASSKQISNEKLFF
TRBV10-3	once	12	NA	TRBJ1-2	TGTGCCATCCTGGTAGCTAACTATGGCTACACCTTC	CAILVANYGYTF
TRBV20-1	NA	11	NA	TRBJ2-5	TGCAGTGCCCTCCCGGTGGAGACCCAGTACTTC	CSALPVETQYF
TRBV28	NA	15	NA	TRBJ1-3	TGTGCCAGCAGTGAGACAGGTTACTCTGGAAACACCATATATTTT	CASSETGYSGNTIYF
TRBV7-2	once	13	NA	TRBJ2-7	TGTGCCAGCAGCTTGTTAGCCTCCTACGAGCAGTACTTC	CASSLLASYEQYF
TRBV11-1	few	16	TRBD1	TRBJ1-4	TGTGCCAGCAGCAGCGGACAGGGGCCAACTAATGAAAAACTGTTTTTT	CASSSGQGPTNEKLFF
TRBV19	NA	15	NA	TRBJ2-7	TGTGCCAGTAGTATAGAATTAGCCCGTACCTACGAGCAGTACTTC	CASSIELARTYEQYF
TRBV28	NA	14	NA	TRBJ2-5	TGTGCCAGCAGCTGGGGCCGCGGCCAAGAGACCCAGTACTTC	CASSWGRGQETQYF
TRBV6-5	NA	13	TRBD2	TRBJ2-5	TGTGCCGCTGGGACTAGCGGTCAAGAGACCCAGTACTTC	CAAGTSGQETQYF
TRBV5-1	NA	16	NA	TRBJ2-1	TGCGCCAGCAGCTTGGGTTTCGGGAGTACCTACAATGAGCAGTTCTTC	CASSLGFGSTYNEQFF
TRBV7-3	NA	14	TRBD1	TRBJ2-3	TGTGCCAGCAGCATAGACAGGGGGCGAGATACGCAGTATTTT	CASSIDRGRDTQYF
TRBV15	few	13	NA	TRBJ1-6	TGTGCCACCAGCAGCAAAAATAGTTCACCCCTCCACTTT	CATSSKNSSPLHF